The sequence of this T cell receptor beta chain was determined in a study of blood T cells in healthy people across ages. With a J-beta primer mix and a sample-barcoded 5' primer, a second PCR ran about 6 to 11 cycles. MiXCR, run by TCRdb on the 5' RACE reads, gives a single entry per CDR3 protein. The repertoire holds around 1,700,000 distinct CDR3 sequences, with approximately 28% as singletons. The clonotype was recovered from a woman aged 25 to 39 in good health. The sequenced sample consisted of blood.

The CDR3 protein is CASSRSGLDTEAFF. CDR3 nucleotides: TGCGCCAGCAGCCGCTCAGGGCTGGACACTGAAGCTTTCTTT. The genes are TRBV5-1 and TRBJ1-1, with TRBD1 as a possible D gene (5 bases). The CDR3 totals 14 residues. With 4 bases removed from V and 3 bases from J, the gap between germline ends came to 13 bases. Germline lookup yields CDR1 SGHRS and CDR2 YFSETQ.